These T cell receptor beta chains were read from a single sample in a study of STAT5B mutations in CD4+ large granular lymphocyte leukemia. Method: immunoSEQ multiplex PCR; TCRdb's copy keeps in-frame clones and lacks some. This sample has 30,000 to 40,000 clones, with 70% to 90% found just once. Sequenced: CD4+ T cells from blood buffy coats. Receptors originate from a human donor in good health. The CDR3 runs from the conserved cysteine through the conserved F or W. Each record gives: clone size, D gene, V gene, J gene, CDR3 DNA, CDR3 protein. D genes are given only for firm matches. Clone size is stated in some rows and not others, as once, few, many or a class when expanded.

clone_size: NA
d_call: NA
v_call: TRBV7-2
j_call: TRBJ2-5
cdr3_nt: TGTGCCAGCAGCTTACGGGTGGGAGAGACCCAGTACTTC
cdr3_aa: CASSLRVGETQYF

clone_size: NA
d_call: NA
v_call: TRBV18
j_call: TRBJ1-3
cdr3_nt: TGTGCCAGCTCACCAGGGAGACAGCTAGTTTCTGGAAACACCATATATTTT
cdr3_aa: CASSPGRQLVSGNTIYF

clone_size: NA
d_call: NA
v_call: TRBV5-1
j_call: TRBJ1-5
cdr3_nt: TGCGCCAGCAGCACCGACGGATTCAATCAGCCCCAGCATTTT
cdr3_aa: CASSTDGFNQPQHF

clone_size: NA
d_call: TRBD1
v_call: TRBV6-6
j_call: TRBJ2-2
cdr3_nt: TGTGCCGGACAGGGGGCTGTTACCGGGGAGCTGTTTTTT
cdr3_aa: CAGQGAVTGELFF

clone_size: NA
d_call: TRBD2
v_call: TRBV5-1
j_call: TRBJ2-1
cdr3_nt: TGCGCCAGCAGCTTCGTCACTAGCGGGCCCTACAATGAGCAGTTCTTC
cdr3_aa: CASSFVTSGPYNEQFF

clone_size: NA
d_call: NA
v_call: TRBV4-1
j_call: TRBJ2-3
cdr3_nt: TGCGCCAGCAGCCAAGATAAAGGGGATACGCAGTATTTT
cdr3_aa: CASSQDKGDTQYF

clone_size: NA
d_call: NA
v_call: TRBV20-1
j_call: TRBJ2-3
cdr3_nt: TGCAGTGCCCGTAGCACAGATACGCAGTATTTT
cdr3_aa: CSARSTDTQYF

clone_size: few
d_call: NA
v_call: TRBV5-4
j_call: TRBJ2-7
cdr3_nt: TGTGCCAGCAGCTTGGTCAGCGGCAGCTCCTACGAGCAGTACTTC
cdr3_aa: CASSLVSGSSYEQYF

clone_size: NA
d_call: TRBD1
v_call: TRBV19
j_call: TRBJ1-2
cdr3_nt: TGTGCCAGTAGCCGGACAGGGAGTGGTGGCTACACCTTC
cdr3_aa: CASSRTGSGGYTF

clone_size: NA
d_call: NA
v_call: TRBV5-1
j_call: TRBJ1-4
cdr3_nt: TGCGCCAGCAGCTTGTTGGTTAATGAAAAACTGTTTTTT
cdr3_aa: CASSLLVNEKLFF

clone_size: NA
d_call: TRBD1
v_call: TRBV27
j_call: TRBJ1-2
cdr3_nt: TGTGCCAGCAGACGGACAGGGTCGGGCTATGGCTACACCTTC
cdr3_aa: CASRRTGSGYGYTF

clone_size: NA
d_call: NA
v_call: TRBV27
j_call: TRBJ2-3
cdr3_nt: TGTGCCAGCAGTTTATGGGGGACACGGTCGACCCGCTCCGGCACAGATACGCAGTATTTT
cdr3_aa: CASSLWGTRSTRSGTDTQYF

clone_size: NA
d_call: TRBD1
v_call: TRBV5-1
j_call: TRBJ2-2
cdr3_nt: TGCGCCAGCAGCCTGGACAGGGTAGGCACCGGGGAGCTGTTTTTT
cdr3_aa: CASSLDRVGTGELFF

clone_size: NA
d_call: TRBD1
v_call: TRBV15
j_call: TRBJ2-7
cdr3_nt: TGTGCCACCAGCGTCCGGACAGGGGGCGAGCAGTACTTC
cdr3_aa: CATSVRTGGEQYF

clone_size: NA
d_call: NA
v_call: TRBV14
j_call: TRBJ1-2
cdr3_nt: TGTGCCAGCAGCCAATATGCGACAGGAAACTATGGCTACACCTTC
cdr3_aa: CASSQYATGNYGYTF

clone_size: NA
d_call: NA
v_call: TRBV5-1
j_call: TRBJ2-1
cdr3_nt: TGCGCCAGCAGCTTGATTTTGAGCACCAAATCCGATATTAGCTCCTACAATGAGCAGTTCTTC
cdr3_aa: CASSLILSTKSDISSYNEQFF

clone_size: NA
d_call: TRBD1
v_call: TRBV27
j_call: TRBJ1-1
cdr3_nt: TGTGCCAGCAGTTCGGACAGGGTGAGCACTGAAGCTTTCTTT
cdr3_aa: CASSSDRVSTEAFF

clone_size: NA
d_call: NA
v_call: TRBV5-5
j_call: TRBJ1-2
cdr3_nt: TGTGCCAGCAGCTTCGTTGGGCAGGTCCCTGGTGGCTACACCTTC
cdr3_aa: CASSFVGQVPGGYTF

clone_size: few
d_call: TRBD1
v_call: TRBV5-4
j_call: TRBJ1-1
cdr3_nt: TGTGCCAGCAGGGTCGACAGGGGGAACACTGAAGCTTTCTTT
cdr3_aa: CASRVDRGNTEAFF

clone_size: NA
d_call: NA
v_call: TRBV6-6
j_call: TRBJ2-7
cdr3_nt: TGTGCCAGCAGCCCCTTGGCGGCTGTTGCTTACGAGCAGTACTTC
cdr3_aa: CASSPLAAVAYEQYF

clone_size: NA
d_call: NA
v_call: TRBV11-1
j_call: TRBJ1-1
cdr3_nt: TGTGCCAGCACCGTTGCCGGGACGGTGAACACTGAAGCTTTCTTT
cdr3_aa: CASTVAGTVNTEAFF

clone_size: NA
d_call: NA
v_call: TRBV2
j_call: TRBJ2-2
cdr3_nt: TGTGCCAGCAAACGGACGGGGAACACCGGGGAGCTGTTTTTT
cdr3_aa: CASKRTGNTGELFF